The entry that follows covers one TCR beta chain sequence. The antigen is undetermined. The source of the sample is a study of response to subunit inactivated influenza vaccine. Regarding the study as a whole: The study's authors posited that every seasonal influenza vaccination enlists few new T cells.

TCRdb re-called the RT-PCR reads through MiXCR, storing one row per CDR3 protein. The table records 800,000 or so distinct CDR3 sequences, 21% of them present only once. Germline CDR1 reads SNHLY; CDR2 reads FYNNEI. CDR3 length: 15 residues. V shed 6 bases and J shed 0 bases, with 12 bases lying between them. V and J are TRBV2 and TRBJ1-5, with D possibly TRBD1 on 5 matching bases. Here the sequenced sample was PBMCs from blood, taken 5 to 6 days after vaccination. The source is a man aged 45 to 65 who received an inactivated influenza vaccine. This CDR3 reads CASRLTARSNQPQHF. CDR3 sequence (DNA): TGTGCCAGCAGGTTGACAGCCCGTAGCAATCAGCCCCAGCATTTT.